The T cell receptor (beta chain) under discussion was sequenced for a study of control samples from healthy donors and cancer patients. Produced via immunoSEQ multiplex PCR; TCRdb's table is partial and in-frame only. The sample shows approximately 100,000 clones, about nine tenths of them seen only once. V lost 5 bases and J lost 2; bases outside the gene matches: 8. The CDR3 runs 16 residues. Germline lookup yields CDR1 KGHDR and CDR2 SFDVKD. The TCR was taken from a human donor in good health. The donor label of this sample is uncertain. The sequencing input was blood. This sequence joins TRBV24-1 and TRBJ2-5; TRBD2 matches at 9 bases. The CDR3 reads CATSALGTSLQETQYF. The CDR3 nucleotides read TGTGCCACCAGTGCCCTAGGGACTAGCTTACAAGAGACCCAGTACTTC.